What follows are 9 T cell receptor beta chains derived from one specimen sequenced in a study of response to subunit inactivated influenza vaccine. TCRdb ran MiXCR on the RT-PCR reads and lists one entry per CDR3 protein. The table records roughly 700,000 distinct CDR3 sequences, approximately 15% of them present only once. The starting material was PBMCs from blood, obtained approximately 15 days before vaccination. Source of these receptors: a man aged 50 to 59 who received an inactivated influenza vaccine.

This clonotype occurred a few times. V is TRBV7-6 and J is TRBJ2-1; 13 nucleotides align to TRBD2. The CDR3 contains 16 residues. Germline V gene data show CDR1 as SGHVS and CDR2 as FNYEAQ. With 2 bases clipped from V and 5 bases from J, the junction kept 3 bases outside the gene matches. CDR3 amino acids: CASSLIGTSGNNEQFF. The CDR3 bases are TGTGCCAGCAGCTTAATTGGGACTAGCGGGAACAATGAGCAGTTCTTC. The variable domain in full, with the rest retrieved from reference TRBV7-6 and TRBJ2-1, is GAGVSQSPRYKVTKRGQDVALRCDPISGHVSLYWYRQALGQGPEFLTYFNYEAQQDKSGLPNDRFSAERPEGSISTLTIQRTEQRDSAMYRCASSLIGTSGNNEQFFGPGTRLTVL.

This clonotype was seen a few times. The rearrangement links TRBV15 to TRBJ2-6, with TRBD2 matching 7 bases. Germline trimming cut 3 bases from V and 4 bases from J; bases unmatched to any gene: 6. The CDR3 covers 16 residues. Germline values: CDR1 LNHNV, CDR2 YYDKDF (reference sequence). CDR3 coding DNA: TGTGCCACCAGCAGTCCGGGGAGGGCCGGGGCCAACGTCCTGACTTTC. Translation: CATSSPGRAGANVLTF.

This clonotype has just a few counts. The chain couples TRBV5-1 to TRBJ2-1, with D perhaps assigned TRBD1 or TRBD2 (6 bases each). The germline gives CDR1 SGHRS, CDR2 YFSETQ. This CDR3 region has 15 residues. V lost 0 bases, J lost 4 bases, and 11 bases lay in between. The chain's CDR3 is CASSLETGAYNEQFF. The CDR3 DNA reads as TGCGCCAGCAGCTTGGAAACGGGGGCTTACAATGAGCAGTTCTTC.

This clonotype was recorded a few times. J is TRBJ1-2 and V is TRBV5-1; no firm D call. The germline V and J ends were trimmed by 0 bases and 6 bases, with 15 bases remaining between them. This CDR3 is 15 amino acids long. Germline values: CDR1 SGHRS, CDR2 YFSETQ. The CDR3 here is CASSLENSLSNGYTF. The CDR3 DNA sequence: TGCGCCAGCAGCTTGGAGAACAGCCTATCGAATGGCTACACCTTC.

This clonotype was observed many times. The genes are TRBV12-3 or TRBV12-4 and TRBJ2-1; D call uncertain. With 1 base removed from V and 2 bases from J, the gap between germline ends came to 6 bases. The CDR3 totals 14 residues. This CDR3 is CASSLDFTYNEQFF. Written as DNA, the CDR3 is TGTGCCAGCAGTTTAGATTTTACCTACAATGAGCAGTTCTTC.

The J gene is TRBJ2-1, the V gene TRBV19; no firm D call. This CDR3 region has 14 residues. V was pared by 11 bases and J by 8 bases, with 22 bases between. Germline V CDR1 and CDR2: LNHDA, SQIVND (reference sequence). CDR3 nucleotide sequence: TGTGCCTCCCGAAAGGAAAGGAGCCCCGATGAGCAGTTCTTC. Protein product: CASRKERSPDEQFF.

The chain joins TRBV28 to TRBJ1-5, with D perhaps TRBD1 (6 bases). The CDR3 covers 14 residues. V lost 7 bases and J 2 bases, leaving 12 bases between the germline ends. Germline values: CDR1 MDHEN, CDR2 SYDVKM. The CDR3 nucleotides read TGTGCCAGCAATGACAGGCTTGGCAATCAGCCCCAGCATTTT. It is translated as CASNDRLGNQPQHF.

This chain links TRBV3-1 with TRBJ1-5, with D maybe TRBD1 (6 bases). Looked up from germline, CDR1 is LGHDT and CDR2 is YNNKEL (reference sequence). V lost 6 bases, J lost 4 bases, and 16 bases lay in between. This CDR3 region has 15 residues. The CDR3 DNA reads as TGTGCCAGCAGTCAAAGGGCCACAGGGAATCAGCCCCAGCATTTT. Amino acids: CASSQRATGNQPQHF.

The CDR3 reads CASSDTPGDTQYF. CDR3 coding DNA: TGTGCCAGCAGCGATACCCCGGGAGATACGCAGTATTTT. This chain joins TRBV6-1 and TRBJ2-3, with D unclear. Germline V CDR1 and CDR2: MNHNS, SASEGT. Trimming shortened V by 6 bases and J by 5 bases, and 12 bases separated the two germline ends. CDR3 length: 13 residues.